What follows are 32 T cell receptor beta chains derived from one specimen sequenced in a study of T-cell reconstitution after alpha-beta-depleted transplantation in children. TCRbeta library construction was performed incorporating unique molecular identifiers. TCRdb fed the PCR reads into MiXCR, producing one record per CDR3 protein. Of some 550,000 distinct CDR3 sequences listed, around 20% are singletons. The material sequenced was PBMCs from the stem cell graft donor, taken from the stem cell graft. These receptors all stem from a human donor who donated a stem cell graft to a child with acute lymphoblastic leukemia.

In its sample, this clonotype was seen a few times. The chain employs TRBV4-1 and TRBJ2-1; 8 bases are shared with TRBD1. The V segment lost 2 bases and the J segment 6 bases; nucleotides outside the gene matches: 3. CDR3 length: 14 amino acids. In germline, CDR1 is MGHRA, CDR2 YSYEKL. CDR3 bases: TGCGCCAGCAGCCAAAGAGGGACAGGCAATGAGCAGTTCTTC. As protein: CASSQRGTGNEQFF.

This clonotype turned up a few times. This chain joins TRBV15 and TRBJ2-7; D is undetermined. Germline CDR1 and CDR2: LNHNV and YYDKDF (reference sequence). The CDR3 is 13 amino acids. Between the trimmed V and J ends, which lost 0 bases and 2 bases, there was a span of 5 bases. The CDR3 region is CATSREVTYEQYF. The CDR3 nucleotides read TGTGCCACCAGCAGAGAGGTCACCTACGAGCAGTACTTC.

This clonotype was counted between two and nine times. This chain uses TRBV29-1 with TRBJ2-7; no clear D gene. Germline CDR1 SQVTM, CDR2 ANQGSEA. The CDR3 consists of 14 residues. The ends were cut back, 4 bases at V and 2 bases at J, with 15 bases in the middle. The CDR3 reads CSVVSTPSTYEQYF. The CDR3, as DNA: TGCAGCGTTGTGTCCACGCCGTCGACCTACGAGCAGTACTTC.

The chain links TRBV6-5 to TRBJ2-1; D is possibly TRBD1 (6 bases). The CDR3 totals 15 residues. Germline V gene sequence: CDR1 MNHEY, CDR2 SVGAGI. The V end lost 2 bases, the J end lost 4 bases, and 12 bases lay between the germline ends. DNA for the CDR3: TGTGCCAGCAGTTACCGGGACACACCTTACAATGAGCAGTTCTTC. Encoded protein: CASSYRDTPYNEQFF.

This chain joins TRBV18 and TRBJ2-3; 8 positions match TRBD1. In germline, CDR1 is KGHSH, CDR2 LQKENI. The V and J ends lost 3 bases and 11 bases, in that order; junction bases with no gene match: 10. The CDR3 totals 14 residues. CDR3 amino acids: CASSPPRQGFLQYF. The CDR3 nucleotides are TGTGCCAGCTCACCGCCTCGACAGGGGTTTTTGCAGTATTTT.

V gene TRBV25-1 combines with J gene TRBJ2-2; D is undetermined. Between the trimmed V and J ends, which lost 7 bases and 4 bases, there was a span of 10 bases. The CDR3 runs 13 residues. Germline-derived CDR1 and CDR2 are MGHDK and SYGVNS. The CDR3 nucleotides are TGTGCCAGCAAGGGCACCCCCACCGGGGAGCTGTTTTTT. It is translated as CASKGTPTGELFF.

This clonotype was seen more than once but under ten times. V gene TRBV5-1 combines with J gene TRBJ2-7, with 7 positions matching TRBD2. The CDR3 contains 15 residues. Trimming cost V 1 base and J 0 bases; bases outside gene matches: 4. The germline CDR1 and CDR2 sequences are SGHRS and YFSETQ. This CDR3 is CASSLWEGISYEQYF. CDR3 nucleotide sequence: TGCGCCAGCAGCTTGTGGGAGGGGATCTCCTACGAGCAGTACTTC.

This chain uses TRBV5-1 with TRBJ2-1; D unclear. Germline loops: CDR1 SGHRS, CDR2 YFSETQ. Trimming took 4 bases from V and 8 from J, leaving 19 bases between them. The CDR3 totals 15 residues. The CDR3 region has the DNA TGCGCCAGCAGCCTCGTGGGTAGGAAGTCGGATGAGCAGTTCTTC. Protein product: CASSLVGRKSDEQFF.

A few counts support this clonotype. The chain's CDR3 is CASSLTGGGYNEQFF. The CDR3 DNA reads as TGTGCCAGCAGTTTAACTGGGGGTGGGTACAATGAGCAGTTCTTC. V and J are TRBV27 and TRBJ2-1; TRBD1 or TRBD2 may be the D gene (5 bases each). The V end lost 2 bases, the J end lost 4 bases, and 12 bases lay between the germline ends. This CDR3 spans 15 amino acids. CDR1 and CDR2 (germline): MNHEY, SMNVEV (reference sequence).

A few counts support this clonotype. This chain links TRBV11-2 with TRBJ1-1; perhaps TRBD1 as D (5 bases). Germline V gives CDR1 SGHAT, CDR2 FQNNGV. This CDR3 is 14 amino acids long. V was trimmed by 4 bases and J by 0 bases, leaving 9 bases between them. In DNA form, the CDR3 reads TGTGCCAGCAGCTGGGACCTAATGAACACTGAAGCTTTCTTT. Translation: CASSWDLMNTEAFF.

This clonotype was found a few times. The V gene is TRBV5-1, the J gene TRBJ1-1; D is possibly TRBD1 (6 bases). The CDR3 has 17 amino acids. With 0 bases removed from V and 1 base from J, the gap between germline ends came to 16 bases. Germline loops: CDR1 SGHRS, CDR2 YFSETQ. CDR3 bases: TGCGCCAGCAGCTTGGGGCCTCCGGGACATCAGAACACTGAAGCTTTCTTT. It codes for CASSLGPPGHQNTEAFF.

Points on this clonotype: This may be a read error: a much more frequent sequence differs by one nucleotide. J is TRBJ2-3 and V is TRBV5-6, with a weak D call TRBD2 (5 bases). CDR3 length: 14 amino acids. The V gene's germline CDR1 is SGHDT and CDR2 YYEEEE. The CDR3 protein is CAGSRGLMADTQYF. CDR3 coding DNA: TGTGCCGGCAGCAGAGGACTGATGGCAGATACGCAGTATTTT.

This clonotype has a handful of counts. The genes are TRBV6-1 and TRBJ2-5; D may be TRBD2 (6 bases). Per the germline V gene, CDR1 is MNHNS and CDR2 is SASEGT. The CDR3 loop spans 13 amino acids. Trimming pared 5 bases from V and 1 base from J, leaving 8 bases between. The CDR3 region has the DNA TGTGCCAGCAGTCGGACTATCCAAGAGACCCAGTACTTC. It translates to CASSRTIQETQYF.

This chain links TRBV12-3 or TRBV12-4 with TRBJ2-5; perhaps TRBD1 as D (6 bases). The CDR3 has 16 residues. With 3 bases removed from V and 5 bases from J, the gap between germline ends came to 19 bases. CDR3 nucleotides: TGTGCCAGCAGTTTGCGGCCGGACAGCCCAGGGGAGACCCAGTACTTC. Residues: CASSLRPDSPGETQYF.

This clonotype was picked up a small number of times. The V call is TRBV2, the J call TRBJ1-1; possibly TRBD1 for D (6 bases). The germline gives CDR1 SNHLY, CDR2 FYNNEI. The V and J ends lost 10 bases and 4 bases respectively, with 13 bases between them. The CDR3 spans 12 residues. The DNA for the CDR3 is TGTGCCAAACACCCAGGGGCCACTGAAGCTTTCTTT. Its protein is CAKHPGATEAFF.

The chain has TRBV5-5 and TRBJ2-2; D gene unclear. The CDR3 is made up of 17 amino acids. Trimming took 4 bases from V and 1 from J, leaving 17 bases between them. Germline V CDR1 and CDR2: SGHKS, YYEKEE (reference sequence). CDR3 in DNA: TGTGCCAGCAGCACTCCGACTCGTACTTTGAACACCGGGGAGCTGTTTTTT. This encodes CASSTPTRTLNTGELFF.

This rearrangement joins TRBV30 to TRBJ1-2; D perhaps matches TRBD1 (5 bases). Germline-derived CDR1 and CDR2 are GTSNPN and SVGIG (reference sequence). The CDR3 loop spans 18 amino acids. V was trimmed by 5 bases and J by 1 base, leaving 26 bases between them. CDR3 bases: TGTGCCTGGGAATACCTTAGTATTAGACAGAGGGTTAACTATGGCTACACCTTC. Its translation is CAWEYLSIRQRVNYGYTF.

In its sample, this clonotype was seen a few times. J is TRBJ1-3 and V is TRBV5-1; 8 nucleotides line up with TRBD1. The CDR3 contains 16 residues. The V gene's germline CDR1 is SGHRS and CDR2 YFSETQ. With 3 bases clipped from V and 4 bases from J, the junction kept 9 bases outside the gene matches. CDR3 amino acids: CASSWDRLGTGNTIYF. DNA of the CDR3: TGCGCCAGCAGCTGGGACAGGCTTGGGACCGGAAACACCATATATTTT.

This clonotype was seen more than once but under ten times. This chain links TRBV25-1 with TRBJ2-7; D unresolved. From germline, CDR1 is MGHDK and CDR2 SYGVNS. The CDR3 sequence is 13 residues long. V was pared by 2 bases and J by 3 bases, with 8 bases between. CDR3 loop: CASSELAGYEQYF. In DNA form, the CDR3 reads TGTGCCAGCAGTGAACTGGCTGGCTACGAGCAGTACTTC.

There are a few counts of this clonotype. The rearrangement uses TRBV19 and TRBJ2-6; a weak D match, TRBD1 (6 bases). V lost 5 bases, J lost 8 bases, and 16 bases lay in between. The germline CDR1 and CDR2 sequences are LNHDA and SQIVND (reference sequence). The CDR3 runs 15 residues. The CDR3 sequence is CASSVQGSITNVLTF. The CDR3 DNA reads as TGTGCCAGTAGTGTACAGGGTTCCATTACCAACGTCCTGACTTTC.

The table lists this clonotype with many counts. One junction end does not reproduce the germline sequence, and a read error may be involved. The rearrangement joins TRBV5-1 to TRBJ2-7, with D unclear. This CDR3 contains 13 residues. Germline V lookup: CDR1 SGHRS, CDR2 YFSETQ. The DNA for the CDR3 is TGTGCCAGCAGTTTTGGCACTGTCTACGAGCAGTACTTC. Translation: CASSFGTVYEQYF. Complete variable domain (other parts from reference TRBV5-1 and TRBJ2-7): KAGVTQTPRYLIKTRGQQVTLSCSPISGHRSVSWYQQTPGQGLQFLFEYFSETQRNKGNFPGRFSGRQFSNSRSEMNVSTLELGDSALYLCASSFGTVYEQYFGPGTRLTVT.

As regards this clonotype: It is unclear where the CDR3 begins or ends on the DNA, so no DNA is shown, and the CDR3 is as TCRdb lists it. The chain combines TRBV21-1 with TRBJ2-7; the D call TRBD1 from the table was never checked on the DNA. TRBV21-1 is shown as a pseudogene. The CDR3 length equals 15 residues, ends included. The CDR3 here is CASRGWGPGSYEQYF.

Only a few counts were recorded for this clonotype. The chain couples TRBV5-5 to TRBJ2-7; 7 positions match TRBD1. The junction had 5 bases not matched to a gene; V was cut back by 0 bases and J by 2 bases. Per the germline V gene, CDR1 is SGHKS and CDR2 is YYEKEE (reference sequence). The CDR3 has 15 residues. The CDR3 DNA sequence: TGTGCCAGCAGCTTGGCCCGAGACAGGGCCTACGAGCAGTACTTC. It encodes CASSLARDRAYEQYF. The full variable domain, completed using reference TRBV5-5 and TRBJ2-7, is DAGVTQSPTHLIKTRGQQVTLRCSPISGHKSVSWYQQVLGQGPQFIFQYYEKEERGRGNFPDRFSARQFPNYSSELNVNALLLGDSALYLCASSLARDRAYEQYFGPGTRLTVT.

This clonotype has only a few counts. The V call is TRBV5-1, the J call TRBJ2-1, with TRBD2 matching over 12 bases. Germline V lookup: CDR1 SGHRS, CDR2 YFSETQ. The J segment lost 8 bases and the V segment lost 4 bases, leaving 7 bases of the junction unmatched. This CDR3 has 15 residues. The CDR3 DNA reads as TGCGCCAGCAGCCGACTAGCGGGAGCTCCCCATGAGCAGTTCTTC. This gives the protein CASSRLAGAPHEQFF.

This clonotype was counted only a few times. This rearrangement joins TRBV12-3 or TRBV12-4 to TRBJ2-1; 8 bases fit TRBD2. This CDR3 has 13 amino acids. J lost 8 bases, V lost 6 bases, and 6 bases had no gene match. CDR3 in DNA: TGTGCCAGCAGAAAGGGACTAGACGATGAGCAGTTCTTC. It yields the protein CASRKGLDDEQFF.

J is TRBJ2-3 and V is TRBV6-1, with TRBD1 matching 9 bases. In germline, CDR1 is MNHNS, CDR2 SASEGT. Trimming at V came to 7 bases and at J to 5 bases, leaving 4 bases not matched to a gene. The CDR3 has 13 amino acids. CDR3 DNA sequence: TGTGCCAGCAACAGGGGGCAAGGAGATACGCAGTATTTT. Its protein product is CASNRGQGDTQYF.

This clonotype was counted only a few times. The rearrangement joins TRBV5-1 to TRBJ2-7; 10 bases agree with TRBD2. V trimming: 2 bases; J trimming: 7 bases; junction bases outside the gene matches: 12. The CDR3 extends over 16 amino acids. Germline V gives CDR1 SGHRS, CDR2 YFSETQ. Here the CDR3 reads CASSFRSGRASTEQYF. The CDR3 DNA sequence: TGCGCCAGCAGCTTCCGAAGCGGGAGGGCCTCTACGGAGCAGTACTTC.

This chain connects TRBV6-5 to TRBJ2-2; no clear D. Germline CDR1 and CDR2: MNHEY and SVGAGI. CDR3 size: 14 residues. The V end lost 1 base, the J end lost 6 bases, and 9 bases lay between the germline ends. CDR3 nucleotides: TGTGCCAGCAGTTACTACGGCCCCGCCGGGGAGCTGTTTTTT. Translating it yields CASSYYGPAGELFF.

There are a few counts of this clonotype. V and J are TRBV28 and TRBJ1-2; D is unresolved. The CDR3 totals 13 residues. Germline V CDR1 and CDR2: MDHEN, SYDVKM. V lost 4 bases and J lost 3, with 9 bases in between. The CDR3 DNA reads as TGTGCCAGCAGTTCAACAGCGGACTATGGCTACACCTTC. It yields the protein CASSSTADYGYTF.

This clonotype was picked up a small number of times. This chain connects TRBV24-1 to TRBJ1-5; unclear D gene. V was cut by 4 bases and J by 1 base, with 4 bases left in between. Germline-derived CDR1 and CDR2 are KGHDR and SFDVKD. The CDR3 is 13 amino acids. Here the CDR3 reads CATSDGSNQPQHF. DNA for the CDR3: TGTGCCACCAGTGACGGCAGCAATCAGCCCCAGCATTTT.

V gene TRBV18 combines with J gene TRBJ2-3, with D perhaps matching TRBD1 (5 bases). The germline gives CDR1 KGHSH, CDR2 LQKENI. V was pared by 0 bases and J by 7 bases, with 20 bases between. This CDR3 is built from 17 residues. The CDR3 sequence: CASSPPIWAPGMNTQYF. CDR3 sequence (DNA): TGTGCCAGCTCACCACCGATCTGGGCCCCAGGGATGAATACGCAGTATTTT.

The chain employs TRBV19 and TRBJ2-1; tentatively, D is TRBD2 (5 bases). The V and J ends lost 6 bases and 4 bases respectively, with 13 bases between them. CDR3 length: 14 amino acids. Germline V lookup: CDR1 LNHDA, CDR2 SQIVND (reference sequence). The chain's CDR3 is CASRSLAAYNEQFF. The CDR3 DNA follows: TGTGCCAGTAGAAGTCTAGCAGCTTACAATGAGCAGTTCTTC.